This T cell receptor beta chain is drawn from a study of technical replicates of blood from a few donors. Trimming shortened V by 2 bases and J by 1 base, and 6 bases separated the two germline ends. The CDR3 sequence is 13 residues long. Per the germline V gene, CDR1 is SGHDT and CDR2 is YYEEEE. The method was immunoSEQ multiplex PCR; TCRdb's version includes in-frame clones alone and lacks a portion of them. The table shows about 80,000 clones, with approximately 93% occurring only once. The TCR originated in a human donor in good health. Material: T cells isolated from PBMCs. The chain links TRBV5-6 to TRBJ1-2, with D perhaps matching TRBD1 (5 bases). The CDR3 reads CASSLGDNYGYTF. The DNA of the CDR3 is TGTGCCAGCAGCTTAGGGGATAACTATGGCTACACCTTC. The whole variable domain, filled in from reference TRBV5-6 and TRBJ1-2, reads DAGVTQSPTHLIKTRGQQVTLRCSPKSGHDTVSWYQQALGQGPQFIFQYYEEEERQRGNFPDRFSGHQFPNYSSELNVNALLLGDSALYLCASSLGDNYGYTFGSGTRLTVV.